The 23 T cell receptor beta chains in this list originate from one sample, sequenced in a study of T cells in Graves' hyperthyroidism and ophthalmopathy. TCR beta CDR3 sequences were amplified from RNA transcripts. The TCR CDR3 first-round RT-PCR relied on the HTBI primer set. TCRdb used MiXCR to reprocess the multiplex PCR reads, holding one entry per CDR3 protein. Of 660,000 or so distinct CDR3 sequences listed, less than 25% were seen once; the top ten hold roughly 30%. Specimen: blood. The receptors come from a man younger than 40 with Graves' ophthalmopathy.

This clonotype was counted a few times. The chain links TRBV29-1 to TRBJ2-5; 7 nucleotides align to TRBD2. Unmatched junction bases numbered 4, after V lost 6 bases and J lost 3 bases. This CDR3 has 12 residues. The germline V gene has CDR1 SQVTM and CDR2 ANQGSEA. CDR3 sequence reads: CSVAGKEETQYF. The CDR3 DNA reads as TGCAGCGTAGCGGGAAAAGAAGAGACCCAGTACTTC.

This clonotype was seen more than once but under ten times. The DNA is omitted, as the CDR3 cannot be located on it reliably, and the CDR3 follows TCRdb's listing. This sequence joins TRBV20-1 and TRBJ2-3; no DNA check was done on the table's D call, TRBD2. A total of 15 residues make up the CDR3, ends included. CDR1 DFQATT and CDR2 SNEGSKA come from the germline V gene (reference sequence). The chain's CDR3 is CSASRRAGSGDTQYF.

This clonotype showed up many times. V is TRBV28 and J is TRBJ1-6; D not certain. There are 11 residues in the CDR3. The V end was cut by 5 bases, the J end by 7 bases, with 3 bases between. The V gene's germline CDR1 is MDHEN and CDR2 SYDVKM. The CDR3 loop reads CASSANSPLHF. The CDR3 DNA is TGTGCCAGCAGTGCGAATTCACCCCTCCACTTT.

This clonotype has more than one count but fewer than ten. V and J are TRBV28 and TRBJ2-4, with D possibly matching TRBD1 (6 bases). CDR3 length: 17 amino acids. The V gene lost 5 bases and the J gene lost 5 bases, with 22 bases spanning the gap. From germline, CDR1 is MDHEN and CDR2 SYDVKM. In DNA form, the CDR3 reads TGTGCCAGCAGTCCAGGGGTGGGACGAAAAGACGAAAACATTCAGTACTTC. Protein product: CASSPGVGRKDENIQYF. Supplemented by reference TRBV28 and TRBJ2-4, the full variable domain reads DVKVTQSSRYLVKRTGEKVFLECVQDMDHENMFWYRQDPGLGLRLIYFSYDVKMKEKGDIPEGYSVSREKKERFSLILESASTNQTSMYLCASSPGVGRKDENIQYFGAGTRLSVL.

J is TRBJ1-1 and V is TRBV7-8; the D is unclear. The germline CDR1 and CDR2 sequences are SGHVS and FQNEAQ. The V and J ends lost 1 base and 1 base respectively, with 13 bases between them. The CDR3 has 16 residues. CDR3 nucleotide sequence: TGTGCCAGCAGCTTAGAAGGGTGGGCAACGAACACTGAAGCTTTCTTT. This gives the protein CASSLEGWATNTEAFF.

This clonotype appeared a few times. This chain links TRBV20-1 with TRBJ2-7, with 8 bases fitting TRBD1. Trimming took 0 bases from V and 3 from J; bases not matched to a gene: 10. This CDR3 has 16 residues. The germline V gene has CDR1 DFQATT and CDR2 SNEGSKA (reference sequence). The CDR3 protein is CSAREKGQGRGYEQYF. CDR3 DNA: TGCAGTGCTAGAGAAAAAGGACAGGGAAGGGGCTACGAGCAGTACTTC.

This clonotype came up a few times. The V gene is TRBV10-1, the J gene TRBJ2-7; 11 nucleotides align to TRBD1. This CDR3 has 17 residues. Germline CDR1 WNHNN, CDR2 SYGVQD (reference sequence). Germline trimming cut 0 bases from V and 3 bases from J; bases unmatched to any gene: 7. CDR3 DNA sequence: TGCGCCAGCAGTGAGTCGATCCCCGGGACAGGGGGCTACGAGCAGTACTTC. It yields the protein CASSESIPGTGGYEQYF.

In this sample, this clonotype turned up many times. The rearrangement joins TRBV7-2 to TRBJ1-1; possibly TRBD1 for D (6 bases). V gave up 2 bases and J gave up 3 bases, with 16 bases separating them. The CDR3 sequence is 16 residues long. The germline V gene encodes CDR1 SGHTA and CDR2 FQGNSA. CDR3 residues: CASSLPTTGRYTEAFF. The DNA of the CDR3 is TGTGCCAGCAGCTTACCGACTACAGGGCGGTACACTGAAGCTTTCTTT.

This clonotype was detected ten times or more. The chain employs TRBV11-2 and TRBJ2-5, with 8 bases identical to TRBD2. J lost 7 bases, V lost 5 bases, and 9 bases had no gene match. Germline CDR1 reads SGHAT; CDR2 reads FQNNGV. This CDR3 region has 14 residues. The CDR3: CASSPAGGAGTQYF. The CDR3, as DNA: TGTGCCAGCAGCCCGGCGGGGGGCGCCGGGACCCAGTACTTC. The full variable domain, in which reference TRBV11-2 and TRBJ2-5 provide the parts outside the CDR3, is EAGVAQSPRYKIIEKRQSVAFWCNPISGHATLYWYQQILGQGPKLLIQFQNNGVVDDSQLPKDRFSAERLKGVDSTLKIQPAKLEDSAVYLCASSPAGGAGTQYFGPGTRLLVL.

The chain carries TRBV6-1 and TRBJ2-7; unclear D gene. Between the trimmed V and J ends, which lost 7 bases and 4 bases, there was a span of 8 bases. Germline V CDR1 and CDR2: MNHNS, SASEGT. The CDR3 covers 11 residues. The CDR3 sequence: CASIGNYEQYF. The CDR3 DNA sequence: TGTGCCAGCATCGGTAATTACGAGCAGTACTTC.

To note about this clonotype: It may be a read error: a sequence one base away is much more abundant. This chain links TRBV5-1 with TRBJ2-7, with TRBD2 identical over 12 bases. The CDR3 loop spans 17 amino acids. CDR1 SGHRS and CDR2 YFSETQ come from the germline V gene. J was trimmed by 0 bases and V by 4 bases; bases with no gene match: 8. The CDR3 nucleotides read TGCGCCAGCAGCCCGGGCCGGACTAGCGGGACCTCCTACGAGCAGTACTTC. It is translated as CASSPGRTSGTSYEQYF.

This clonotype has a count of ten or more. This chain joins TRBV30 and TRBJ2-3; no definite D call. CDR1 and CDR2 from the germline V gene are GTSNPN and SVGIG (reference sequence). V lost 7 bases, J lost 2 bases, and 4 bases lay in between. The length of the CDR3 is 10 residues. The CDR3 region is CAFHTDTQYF. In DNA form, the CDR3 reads TGTGCCTTCCACACAGATACGCAGTATTTT.

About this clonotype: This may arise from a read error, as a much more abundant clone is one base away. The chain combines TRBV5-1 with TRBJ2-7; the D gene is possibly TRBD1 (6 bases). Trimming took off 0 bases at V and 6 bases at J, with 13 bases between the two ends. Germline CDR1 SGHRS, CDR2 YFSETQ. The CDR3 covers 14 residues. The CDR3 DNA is TGCGCCAGCAGCTTGGAGGGACACACCTGCGAGCAGTACTTC. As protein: CASSLEGHTCEQYF.

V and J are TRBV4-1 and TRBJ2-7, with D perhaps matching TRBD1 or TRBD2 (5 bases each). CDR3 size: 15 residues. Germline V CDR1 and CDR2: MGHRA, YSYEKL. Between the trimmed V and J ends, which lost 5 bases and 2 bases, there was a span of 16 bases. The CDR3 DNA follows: TGCGCCAGCAGCGCCCACTCCGGGACGGCCTACGAGCAGTACTTC. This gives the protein CASSAHSGTAYEQYF.

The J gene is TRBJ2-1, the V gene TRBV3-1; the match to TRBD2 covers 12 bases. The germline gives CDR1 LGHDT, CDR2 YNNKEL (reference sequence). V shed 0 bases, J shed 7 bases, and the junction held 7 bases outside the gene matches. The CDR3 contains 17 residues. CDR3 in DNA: TGTGCCAGCAGCCAAGAGAAGACTAGCGGGAGTTTAAATGAGCAGTTCTTC. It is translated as CASSQEKTSGSLNEQFF.

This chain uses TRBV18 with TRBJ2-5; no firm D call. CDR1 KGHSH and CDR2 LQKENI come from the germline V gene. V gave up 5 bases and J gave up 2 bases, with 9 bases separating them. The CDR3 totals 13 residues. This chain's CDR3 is CASSTYSQETQYF. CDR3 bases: TGTGCCAGCTCAACGTACTCACAAGAGACCCAGTACTTC.

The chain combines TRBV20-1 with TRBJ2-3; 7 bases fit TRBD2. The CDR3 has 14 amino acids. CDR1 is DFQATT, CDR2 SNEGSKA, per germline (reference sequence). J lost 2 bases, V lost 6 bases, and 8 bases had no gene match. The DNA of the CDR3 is TGCAGTGCAGGAGGGAGGGCCAACACAGATACGCAGTATTTT. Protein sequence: CSAGGRANTDTQYF.

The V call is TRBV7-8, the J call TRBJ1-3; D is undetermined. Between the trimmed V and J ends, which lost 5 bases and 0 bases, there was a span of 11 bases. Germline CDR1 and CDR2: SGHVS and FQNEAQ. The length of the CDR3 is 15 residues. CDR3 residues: CASSPRDYSGNTIYF. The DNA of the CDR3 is TGTGCCAGCAGCCCTAGAGATTACTCTGGAAACACCATATATTTT.

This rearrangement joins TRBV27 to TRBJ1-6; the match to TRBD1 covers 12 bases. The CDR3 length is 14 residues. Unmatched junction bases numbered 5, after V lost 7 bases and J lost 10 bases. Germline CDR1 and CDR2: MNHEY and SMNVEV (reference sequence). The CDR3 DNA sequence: TGTGCCAGCATCTTTGGGACAGGGGGCTCACCCCTCCACTTT. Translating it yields CASIFGTGGSPLHF.

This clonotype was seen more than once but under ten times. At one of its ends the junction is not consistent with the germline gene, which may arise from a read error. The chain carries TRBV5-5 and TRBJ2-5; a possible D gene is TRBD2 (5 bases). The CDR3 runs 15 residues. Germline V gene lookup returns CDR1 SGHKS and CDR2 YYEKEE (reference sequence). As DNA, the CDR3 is TGTGCCAGCAGCTTGGCTTCTAGCCTCCAAGAGGCCCAGTACTTC. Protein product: CASSLASSLQEAQYF.

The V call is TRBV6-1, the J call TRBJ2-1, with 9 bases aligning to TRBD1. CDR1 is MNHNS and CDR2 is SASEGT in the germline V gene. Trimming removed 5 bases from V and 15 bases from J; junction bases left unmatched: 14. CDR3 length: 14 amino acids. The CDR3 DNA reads TGTGCCAGCAGTTACGCGCCGGGACAGGGAAATCCGTTCTTC. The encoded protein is CASSYAPGQGNPFF.

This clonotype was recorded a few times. The CDR3 here is CASSYSVYLTGELFF. In DNA form, the CDR3 reads TGTGCCAGCAGTTACTCGGTCTATCTCACCGGGGAGCTGTTTTTT. This sequence joins TRBV6-5 and TRBJ2-2; D gene uncertain. The length of the CDR3 is 15 residues. Trimming removed 0 bases at V and 4 bases at J, with 9 bases between. In germline, CDR1 is MNHEY, CDR2 SVGAGI.

CDR3 protein: CASSLGDGARGLRETQYF. Written as DNA, the CDR3 is TGTGCCAGCAGCTTAGGGGATGGGGCCAGGGGGCTGCGGGAGACCCAGTACTTC. The chain joins TRBV7-2 to TRBJ2-5, with 8 bases aligning to TRBD1. Germline V gene data show CDR1 as SGHTA and CDR2 as FQGNSA. CDR3 size: 18 residues. J lost 5 bases, V lost 1 base, and 15 bases had no gene match.